These 20 T cell receptor beta chains came from one sample sequenced in a study of Tregs in tolerant kidney transplant recipients. The assay was immunoSEQ multiplex PCR, and TCRdb's table has in-frame clones only and misses some. Of about 81,000 clones listed, roughly 91% are singletons. Mixed chimerism was transient after nonmyeloablative marrow transplants from related graft donors. This specimen was CD4+ T cells from blood (PBMCs), taken 24 months after the transplant. Receptor source: a human patient who received a combined kidney and bone marrow transplant. Some T cells may originate from the graft donor.

The V and J genes are TRBV2 and TRBJ1-1, with TRBD1 matching 7 bases. Germline CDR1 is SNHLY and CDR2 is FYNNEI. CDR3 size: 16 residues. J gave up 4 bases and V 3 bases, and 11 bases lay outside the gene matches. The chain's CDR3 is CASSDEGQARGTEAFF. The CDR3 coding sequence is TGTGCCAGCAGTGATGAAGGACAGGCCAGGGGCACTGAAGCTTTCTTT.

This chain joins TRBV18 and TRBJ1-4, with TRBD1 matching over 9 bases. The V gene's germline CDR1 is KGHSH and CDR2 LQKENI. The CDR3 runs 15 residues. Trimming at V came to 6 bases and at J to 5 bases, leaving 7 bases not matched to a gene. The CDR3 loop is CASSWDRVENEKLFF. The CDR3 coding sequence is TGTGCCAGCTCCTGGGACAGGGTCGAGAATGAAAAACTGTTTTTT. Supplemented by reference TRBV18 and TRBJ1-4, the full variable domain reads NAGVMQNPRHLVRRRGQEARLRCSPMKGHSHVYWYRQLPEEGLKFMVYLQKENIIDESGMPKERFSAEFPKEGPSILRIQQVVRGDSAAYFCASSWDRVENEKLFFGSGTQLSVL.

This clone was picked up one time. The V call is TRBV7-3, the J call TRBJ2-7; 11 bases are a match to TRBD2. Germline assignment: CDR1 SGHTA and CDR2 FQGTGA. CDR3 size: 16 residues. The V segment lost 5 bases and the J segment 2 bases; nucleotides outside the gene matches: 8. Written as DNA, the CDR3 is TGTGCCAGCAGCCCCAATAGCGGGAGGGTCCCCTACGAGCAGTACTTC. This translates into CASSPNSGRVPYEQYF. The full variable domain, its missing parts supplied by reference TRBV7-3 and TRBJ2-7, is GAGVSQTPSNKVTEKGKYVELRCDPISGHTALYWYRQSLGQGPEFLIYFQGTGAADDSGLPNDRFFAVRPEGSVSTLKIQRTERGDSAVYLCASSPNSGRVPYEQYFGPGTRLTVT.

The V call is TRBV6-1, the J call TRBJ1-4; 8 bases are a match to TRBD1. V shed 1 base, J shed 10 bases, and the junction held 5 bases outside the gene matches. CDR3 length: 14 residues. Germline V gene sequence: CDR1 MNHNS, CDR2 SASEGT. The CDR3 reads CASSEGDRWRKLFF. The CDR3 DNA is TGTGCCAGCAGTGAAGGGGACAGGTGGCGAAAACTGTTTTTT.

This clone appeared a single time. This chain uses TRBV7-3 with TRBJ1-2; TRBD1 matches at 8 bases. Losses at the gene ends were 5 bases for V and 8 bases for J; bases not matched to a gene: 7. Germline-derived CDR1 and CDR2 are SGHTA and FQGTGA. The CDR3 consists of 13 residues. CDR3 in DNA: TGTGCCAGCAGCCAAGGACAGGGACAAGGCTACACCTTC. Protein product: CASSQGQGQGYTF.

V is TRBV6-6 and J is TRBJ1-1, with TRBD1 as a possible D gene (5 bases). This CDR3 contains 13 residues. V lost 8 bases to trimming and J lost 4 bases, with 14 bases between them. The germline gives CDR1 MNHNY, CDR2 SVGAGI (reference sequence). The CDR3 DNA reads TGTGCCAGCGCCTTGGGGGGTACCACTGAAGCTTTCTTT. This codes for CASALGGTTEAFF.

The chain uses TRBV11-3 and TRBJ2-5; D is uncertain. The J call could be wrong; TRBJ2-7 is a better fit for the DNA end. There are 14 residues in the CDR3. CDR1 and CDR2 from the germline V gene are SGHNT and YENEEA. The CDR3 spells CASSPNGLSYEQYF. The DNA for the CDR3 is TGTGCCAGCAGCCCGAACGGTCTCTCCTACGAGCAGTACTTC.

As DNA, the CDR3 is TGTGCCAGCAGCTTAAAGGGAAGGGGGCAAGAGACCCAGTACTTC. Its protein product is CASSLKGRGQETQYF. The chain employs TRBV5-4 and TRBJ2-5; perhaps TRBD1 as D (6 bases). Trimming pared 2 bases from V and 2 bases from J, leaving 13 bases between. The CDR3 has 15 residues. The germline CDR1 and CDR2 sequences are SGHNT and YYREEE (reference sequence).

The chain joins TRBV7-2 to TRBJ2-3; 9 positions agree with TRBD2. CDR1 is SGHTA and CDR2 is FQGNSA in the germline V gene. The CDR3 length is 18 residues. V lost 4 bases, J lost 4 bases, and 15 bases stayed unmatched. DNA of the CDR3: TGTGCCAGCAGCTCCCCGATTTTGCGGGGGGGCCTCCCAGATACGCAGTATTTT. Amino acid sequence: CASSSPILRGGLPDTQYF.

V is TRBV2 and J is TRBJ1-2; 8 bases match TRBD1. CDR1 and CDR2 from the germline V gene are SNHLY and FYNNEI. The CDR3 consists of 15 residues. Germline trimming cut 6 bases from V and 8 bases from J; bases unmatched to any gene: 14. The CDR3 sequence is CASRKEGQGVIGYTF. For the CDR3, the DNA is TGTGCCAGCAGAAAGGAAGGACAGGGCGTAATCGGCTACACCTTC.

On this clone: Compared with germline, one end of the junction differs, possibly owing to a read error. Other DNA sequences of this sample code for an identical CDR3. The chain joins TRBV6-1 to TRBJ1-6, with 10 bases matching TRBD1. Germline CDR1 reads MNHNS; CDR2 reads SASEGT. The CDR3 runs to 15 residues. The CDR3 DNA sequence: TGTGCCAGCACGGGACAGGGGATTTATAATTCCCCCCTCCACTTT. Translating gives CASTGQGIYNSPLHF.

The genes are TRBV14 and TRBJ2-3; possible D gene TRBD2, 5 bases. The CDR3 runs 16 residues. V lost 4 bases to trimming and J lost 6 bases, with 20 bases between them. Germline lookup yields CDR1 SGHDN and CDR2 FVKESK. In DNA form, the CDR3 reads TGTGCCAGCAGCCTCCATAGCGTGTTTGTTGCGGATACGCAGTATTTT. It encodes CASSLHSVFVADTQYF. The whole variable domain, filled in from reference TRBV14 and TRBJ2-3, reads EAGVTQFPSHSVIEKGQTVTLRCDPISGHDNLYWYRRVMGKEIKFLLHFVKESKQDESGMPNNRFLAERTGGTYSTLKVQPAELEDSGVYFCASSLHSVFVADTQYFGPGTRLTVL.

The V and J genes are TRBV29-1 and TRBJ1-2, with D unclear. V gave up 1 base and J gave up 6 bases, with 6 bases separating them. This CDR3 is 11 amino acids long. The V gene's germline CDR1 is SQVTM and CDR2 ANQGSEA. CDR3 in DNA: TGCAGCGTTGAAGTACAGAATGGCTACACCTTC. Its protein product is CSVEVQNGYTF.

The chain couples TRBV4-3 to TRBJ2-1, with TRBD2 as a possible D gene (5 bases). CDR1 is LGHNA, CDR2 YSLEER, per germline. V lost 0 bases to trimming and J lost 1 base, with 13 bases between them. The CDR3 covers 17 residues. The CDR3 protein is CASSQDRGSWSYNEQFF. The CDR3 DNA reads as TGCGCCAGCAGCCAAGATCGTGGGAGTTGGTCCTACAATGAGCAGTTCTTC.

The chain carries TRBV9 and TRBJ2-7; TRBD2 agrees at 10 bases. The CDR3 consists of 15 residues. Losses at the gene ends were 3 bases for V and 4 bases for J; bases not matched to a gene: 7. The germline CDR1 and CDR2 sequences are SGDLS and YYNGEE. This chain's CDR3 is CASSAPGSGGYEQYF. CDR3 nucleotides: TGTGCCAGCAGCGCCCCGGGTAGCGGGGGGTACGAGCAGTACTTC.

This clone has a single count. This chain connects TRBV5-1 to TRBJ1-1; D remains unclear. The ends were cut back, 5 bases at V and 10 bases at J, with 21 bases in the middle. Germline V gene data show CDR1 as SGHRS and CDR2 as YFSETQ. The CDR3 has 14 amino acids. CDR3 coding DNA: TGCGCCAGCAGGGAGACGTCGGAGGTCCGGGCAGCTTTCTTT. Translating gives CASRETSEVRAAFF.

The V and J genes are TRBV30 and TRBJ2-7; D might be TRBD2 (6 bases). The CDR3 totals 14 residues. From germline, CDR1 is GTSNPN and CDR2 SVGIG (reference sequence). Trimming took 5 bases from V and 1 from J, leaving 15 bases between them. DNA for the CDR3: TGTGCCTGGCGGGGGATGGTCAGTTCCTACGAGCAGTACTTC. This gives the protein CAWRGMVSSYEQYF.

The chain has TRBV10-3 and TRBJ1-2; D remains ambiguous. The CDR3 length is 14 residues. Germline-derived CDR1 and CDR2 are ENHRY and SYGVKD. V was cut by 7 bases and J by 6 bases, with 18 bases left in between. The CDR3 DNA reads as TGTGCCATCACCCAGGATCTCCTCCAAGATGGCTACACCTTC. It yields the protein CAITQDLLQDGYTF.

The genes are TRBV4-2 and TRBJ1-2, with 9 bases matching TRBD1. CDR3 length: 16 amino acids. V shed 0 bases and J 8 bases; nucleotides not matched to a gene: 10. Germline lookup yields CDR1 LGHNA and CDR2 YNFKEQ. CDR3 nucleotides: TGTGCCAGCAGCCAAGATCTCGGACAGGGGTTGTTAGGCTACACCTTC. Its protein is CASSQDLGQGLLGYTF.

The V and J genes are TRBV30 and TRBJ1-1; D ambiguous. The germline CDR1 and CDR2 sequences are GTSNPN and SVGIG (reference sequence). This CDR3 has 13 amino acids. V lost 0 bases and J 8 bases, leaving 13 bases between the germline ends. DNA for the CDR3: TGTGCCTGGAGTGTAGAAGGCCCCGGGGAAGCTTTCTTT. It specifies CAWSVEGPGEAFF.